Listed below are T cell receptor beta chains from one sample, sequenced in a study of sequential checkpoint blockade in melanoma. Clones were read by immunoSEQ multiplex PCR, and TCRdb kept only the in-frame ones, dropping some. The table shows 10,000 or so clones, with more than 70% occurring only once. Sequencing was performed on CD8+ T cells sorted from blood (inferred from file names), taken from a patient given nivolumab and ipilimumab in sequence. Receptors were obtained from a human donor with melanoma. The CDR3 runs from the conserved cysteine through the conserved F or W. D genes are given only for firm matches. Where a row states a size, it is once, few, many or the class of an expanded clone; other rows omit it.

V gene	D gene	J gene	clone size	CDR3 protein	CDR3 DNA
TRBV19	.	TRBJ1-2	.	CASSIWGGYGYTF	TGTGCCAGTAGTATTTGGGGGGGCTATGGCTACACCTTC
TRBV6-1	TRBD1	TRBJ2-2	.	CASGRTGGNTGELFF	TGTGCCAGCGGTAGGACAGGGGGGAACACCGGGGAGCTGTTTTTT
TRBV6-1	TRBD1	TRBJ1-4	.	CASSEADGQGNEKLFF	TGTGCCAGCAGTGAAGCGGACGGACAGGGAAATGAAAAACTGTTTTTT
TRBV7-9	.	TRBJ1-2	.	CASSNPGLYGYTF	TGTGCCAGCAGCAACCCTGGACTCTATGGCTACACCTTC
TRBV12-5	.	TRBJ2-7	few	CASGHDSYEQYF	TGTGCTAGTGGTCACGACAGCTACGAGCAGTACTTC
TRBV6-1	TRBD1	TRBJ2-7	few	CASSEGTGGDEQYF	TGTGCCAGCAGTGAGGGGACAGGGGGCGACGAGCAGTACTTC
TRBV27	TRBD2	TRBJ2-1	few	CASSLGLASNEQFF	TGTGCCAGCAGTTTGGGACTAGCGTCCAATGAGCAGTTCTTC
TRBV18	TRBD2	TRBJ2-1	.	CASSPGLGNNEQFF	TGTGCCAGCTCACCGGGACTAGGGAACAATGAGCAGTTCTTC
TRBV7-2	TRBD2	TRBJ2-1	.	CASSSTSGGSYNEQFF	TGTGCCAGCAGCTCTACTAGCGGGGGTTCCTACAATGAGCAGTTCTTC
TRBV9	TRBD1	TRBJ1-4	.	CASSPTGTGVEKLFF	TGTGCCAGCAGCCCAACCGGGACAGGGGTTGAAAAACTGTTTTTT
TRBV21-1	.	TRBJ2-7	few	CASIEQGPAYEQYF	TGTGCCAGCATTGAGCAGGGGCCTGCCTACGAGCAGTACTTC
TRBV6-1	.	TRBJ2-6	.	CASSAVSGANVLTF	TGTGCCAGCAGTGCAGTCTCTGGGGCCAACGTCCTGACTTTC
TRBV7-8	.	TRBJ1-2	.	CASSLANLFVEGYTF	TGTGCCAGCAGCTTAGCCAACCTCTTTGTAGAAGGCTACACCTTC
TRBV21-1	.	TRBJ2-7	medium-sized	CASSMRAGGSYEQYF	TGTGCCAGCAGCATGAGGGCAGGGGGTAGCTACGAGCAGTACTTC
TRBV7-9	.	TRBJ1-2	.	CASSSPPTRPYGYTF	TGTGCCAGCAGCTCGCCCCCTACTAGACCCTATGGCTACACCTTC
TRBV14	.	TRBJ2-5	.	CASSHILMDKTQETQYF	TGTGCCAGCAGCCATATCCTAATGGACAAAACTCAAGAGACCCAGTACTTC
TRBV6-1	.	TRBJ2-3	few	CASSEKWEGGDTQYF	TGTGCCAGCAGTGAAAAGTGGGAGGGGGGAGATACGCAGTATTTT
TRBV9	TRBD1	TRBJ1-2	.	CASSGQGANDGYTF	TGTGCCAGCAGCGGACAGGGGGCGAACGATGGCTACACCTTC
TRBV6-5	TRBD1	TRBJ2-3	.	CASSYPTGQDTQYF	TGTGCCAGCAGTTACCCGACAGGGCAGGATACGCAGTATTTT
TRBV30	.	TRBJ1-4	.	CAWSVRGAIEKLFF	TGTGCCTGGAGTGTACGTGGGGCAATTGAAAAACTGTTTTTT
TRBV5-1	.	TRBJ1-5	.	CASSLGDSTNQPQHF	TGCGCCAGCAGCTTGGGAGACAGCACAAATCAGCCCCAGCATTTT
TRBV29-1	TRBD2	TRBJ2-7	.	CSAGTSGGSEQYF	TGCAGCGCCGGGACTAGCGGGGGCTCCGAGCAGTACTTC
TRBV29-1	.	TRBJ1-1	.	CSVDAPDSGTEAFF	TGCAGCGTTGACGCTCCAGATTCAGGCACTGAAGCTTTCTTT
TRBV29-1	TRBD1	TRBJ1-4	.	CSVEEEGAGEKLFF	TGCAGCGTTGAAGAGGAGGGGGCCGGTGAAAAACTGTTTTTT
TRBV7-8	TRBD1	TRBJ1-5	.	CASSLDRQGTGGNQPQHF	TGTGCCAGCAGCTTAGATCGACAAGGGACAGGGGGCAATCAGCCCCAGCATTTT
TRBV6-1	.	TRBJ2-1	.	CASNSFGTHNEQFF	TGTGCCAGCAACTCTTTCGGGACTCACAATGAGCAGTTCTTC
TRBV1	.	TRBJ2-3	.	CTSSQRPLWRGGPTDTQYF	TGCACCAGCAGCCAAAGGCCCCTCTGGAGGGGAGGGCCCACAGATACGCAGTATTTT
TRBV5-5	TRBD1	TRBJ2-7	.	CASSSGTGSRNEQYF	TGTGCCAGCAGCTCCGGGACAGGAAGCCGAAACGAGCAGTACTTC
TRBV4-1	.	TRBJ2-3	.	CASSHTDTQYF	TGCGCCAGCAGTCACACAGATACGCAGTATTTT
TRBV6-1	.	TRBJ2-5	.	CASSEPDSQETQYF	TGTGCCAGCAGTGAACCAGACAGCCAAGAGACCCAGTACTTC
TRBV2	.	TRBJ2-5	.	CASNMGPVAETQYF	TGTGCCAGCAATATGGGGCCGGTGGCGGAGACCCAGTACTTC
TRBV27	TRBD1	TRBJ1-5	.	CASSIQGLSNQPQHF	TGTGCCAGCAGTATACAGGGGCTCAGCAATCAGCCCCAGCATTTT
TRBV29-1	TRBD1	TRBJ2-3	.	CSVEGRGPDTQYF	TGCAGCGTTGAGGGAAGGGGGCCAGATACGCAGTATTTT
TRBV6-6	.	TRBJ2-7	.	CASSQGPGVYEQYF	TGTGCCAGCAGCCAGGGGCCCGGAGTCTACGAGCAGTACTTC
TRBV9	.	TRBJ2-6	.	CASSVVMGTPFSGANVLTF	TGTGCCAGCAGCGTAGTCATGGGGACTCCTTTCTCTGGGGCCAACGTCCTGACTTTC
TRBV10-1	TRBD1	TRBJ1-1	.	CASRSGTGGTEAFF	TGCGCCAGCAGATCCGGGACAGGGGGCACTGAAGCTTTCTTT
TRBV6-4	TRBD1	TRBJ2-3	.	CASSDGTGGTDTQYF	TGTGCCAGCAGTGACGGGACAGGGGGCACAGATACGCAGTATTTT
TRBV19	.	TRBJ1-1	.	CASTPRGAMTEAFF	TGTGCCAGTACCCCGCGGGGGGCGATGACTGAAGCTTTCTTT
TRBV5-6	.	TRBJ2-2	.	CASSLYAGANTGELFF	TGTGCCAGCAGCTTGTACGCAGGGGCGAACACCGGGGAGCTGTTTTTT
TRBV7-9	TRBD2	TRBJ2-1	.	CASRNGLASGNEQFF	TGTGCCAGCAGAAATGGACTAGCGTCCGGCAATGAGCAGTTCTTC
TRBV19	.	TRBJ1-1	few	CASSPQALGTEAFF	TGTGCCAGTAGTCCCCAGGCCTTAGGCACTGAAGCTTTCTTT
TRBV6-4	.	TRBJ2-1	.	CASSADSTAGDEQFF	TGTGCCAGCAGTGCGGATAGCACTGCCGGGGATGAGCAGTTCTTC
TRBV13	.	TRBJ2-5	.	CASSLRGNRDQETQYF	TGTGCCAGCAGCCTTCGAGGGAATAGGGACCAAGAGACCCAGTACTTC
TRBV27	.	TRBJ2-5	once	CASSSRPLELGQETQYF	TGTGCCAGCAGCTCCCGCCCACTAGAATTAGGGCAAGAGACCCAGTACTTC
TRBV4-1	.	TRBJ2-2	.	CASSQVANTGELFF	TGCGCCAGCAGCCAAGTCGCGAACACCGGGGAGCTGTTTTTT
TRBV7-9	.	TRBJ2-6	few	CASSLDGGRGSGANVLTF	TGTGCCAGCAGCTTAGACGGGGGGCGCGGGTCTGGGGCCAACGTCCTGACTTTC
TRBV13	.	TRBJ1-2	.	CASSLGSRRSNYGHTF	TGTGCCAGCAGCTTAGGCTCAAGGAGATCTAACTATGGCCACACCTTC
TRBV29-1	TRBD1	TRBJ2-7	few	CSVVTGGWYEQYF	TGCAGCGTTGTGACAGGGGGTTGGTACGAGCAGTACTTC
TRBV7-9	.	TRBJ2-3	.	CASSLEAAFDTQYF	TGTGCCAGCAGCTTAGAGGCGGCCTTCGATACGCAGTATTTT
TRBV2	TRBD1	TRBJ1-5	few	CASSEWDRGNQPQHF	TGTGCCAGCAGTGAGTGGGACAGGGGCAATCAGCCCCAGCATTTT
TRBV14	.	TRBJ1-2	.	CASSQDRGPSPNYGYTF	TGTGCCAGCAGCCAAGACAGGGGACCGAGTCCTAACTATGGCTACACCTTC
TRBV27	.	TRBJ2-1	.	CASSLLAVFGGNEQFF	TGTGCCAGCAGTCTATTGGCGGTATTTGGCGGCAATGAGCAGTTCTTC
TRBV6-4	TRBD1	TRBJ1-1	.	CASSPTGETEAFF	TGTGCCAGCAGTCCGACAGGGGAAACTGAAGCTTTCTTT
TRBV6-4	TRBD2	TRBJ2-1	.	CASSPTTGLALDEQFF	TGTGCCAGCAGCCCCACCACGGGACTAGCGTTGGATGAGCAGTTCTTC